This T cell receptor beta chain was found in a study of radiotherapy plus CTLA-4 blockade in lung cancer. Across the study: Disease control was achieved by over 25% of patients, and objective responses by 15% to 20%.

In chemo-refractory metastatic non-small-cell lung cancer, patients got ipilimumab CTLA-4 blockade together with focal radiation. Study-wide findings and caveats: TCR clones of tumor origin grew in blood after radiotherapy plus ipilimumab.

The protocol was immunoSEQ multiplex PCR, while the TCRdb copy is restricted to in-frame clones and leaves out a portion. This table holds roughly 57,000 clones, about 80% found once. Points on this clone: Its specificity is not known.

The sequenced sample was peripheral blood, obtained from a patient treated with radiotherapy plus ipilimumab. This clonotype originated in a human donor with non-small cell lung cancer whose response to radiotherapy plus ipilimumab could not be evaluated.

The CDR3 here is CASSDLQGTTYNSPLHF. The DNA for the CDR3 is TGTGCCAGCAGTGACCTCCAGGGGACCACCTATAATTCACCCCTCCACTTT. V usage is TRBV6-1 and J usage is TRBJ1-6; TRBD1 might be the D (6 bases). Germline CDR1 and CDR2: MNHNS and SASEGT. V was trimmed by 3 bases and J by 2 bases, leaving 14 bases between them. The CDR3 contains 17 residues.